Following are 23 T cell receptor beta chains from one sample sequenced in a study of human T cells and chemical hapten exposure. TCRdb called the RACE reads again in MiXCR, with one record for every CDR3 protein. The data show around 57,000 distinct CDR3 sequences, approximately 10% seen once. Time point here: pre-sensitization, week 0. Treatment indicated: therapeutic diphenylcyclopropenone sensitization with weekly scalp DPC. Sequencing was performed on whole blood, taken in connection with sensitization to the hapten diphenylcyclopropenone (DPC). The source of these receptors is a woman aged 40 to 55 with alopecia areata. Some clones in this sample may be carry-over from other donors' samples.

This clonotype was detected many times. The V gene is TRBV6-2 or TRBV6-3, the J gene TRBJ2-7; possibly TRBD2 for D (5 bases). The CDR3 is 13 amino acids. With 7 bases removed from V and 7 bases from J, the gap between germline ends came to 17 bases. Germline V gene lookup returns CDR1 MNHEY and CDR2 SVGEGT. The CDR3 DNA reads TGTGCCAGCACCCCTCGGACCTCGGGGGAGCAGTACTTC. Amino acid sequence: CASTPRTSGEQYF.

The rearrangement uses TRBV7-2 and TRBJ1-3; D unclear. This CDR3 has 14 residues. Looked up from germline, CDR1 is SGHTA and CDR2 is FQGNSA. V dropped 5 bases and J dropped 2 bases, with 10 bases sitting between them. The CDR3 reads CASSVQSPGNTIYF. The CDR3 bases are TGTGCCAGCAGCGTCCAGAGCCCTGGAAACACCATATATTTT.

As regards this clonotype: This sequence may be a read error, since a much larger clone differs from it by one base. The genes are TRBV25-1 and TRBJ2-7; D remains unclear. Trimming removed 0 bases at V and 8 bases at J, with 14 bases between. Germline CDR1 is MGHDK and CDR2 is SYGVNS. The CDR3 has 14 residues. CDR3 DNA: TGTGCCAGCAGTGAATATCTCCAGTTTGAGAAGCAGTACTTC. This gives the protein CASSEYLQFEKQYF.

J is TRBJ2-3 and V is TRBV20-1; 7 positions agree with TRBD1. The CDR3 sequence is 15 residues long. The trim removed 0 bases at V and 6 bases at J, leaving 9 bases unmatched. Germline loops: CDR1 DFQATT, CDR2 SNEGSKA (reference sequence). The CDR3 coding sequence is TGCAGTGCTAGAGACGGGACAGCCGTGGAGGATACGCAGTATTTT. Amino acid sequence: CSARDGTAVEDTQYF.

The V and J genes are TRBV28 and TRBJ2-3; perhaps D is TRBD1 or TRBD2 (5 bases each). Germline V gives CDR1 MDHEN, CDR2 SYDVKM. V was clipped by 4 bases and J by 5 bases, with 10 bases between them. The CDR3 has 13 amino acids. The CDR3 DNA follows: TGTGCCAGCAGTTGGGGACGGGGAGATACGCAGTATTTT. This translates into CASSWGRGDTQYF.

The table lists this clonotype with a few counts. The V call is TRBV6-1, the J call TRBJ2-1; weak D call: TRBD1 (7 bases). Germline V gene sequence: CDR1 MNHNS, CDR2 SASEGT. This CDR3 has 15 amino acids. Trimming pared 6 bases from V and 2 bases from J, leaving 14 bases between. Written as DNA, the CDR3 is TGTGCCAGCAGCCGCCCAGGGGGGCCCTACAATGAGCAGTTCTTC. It encodes CASSRPGGPYNEQFF.

This clonotype has ten or more counts. The chain is built from TRBV2 and TRBJ2-7; 8 nucleotides align to TRBD1. The CDR3 is 10 amino acids. V was clipped by 8 bases and J by 13 bases; unmatched bases: 7. Germline CDR1 SNHLY, CDR2 FYNNEI. In DNA, the CDR3 is TGTGCCAGCCTCCGGGACAGGCTCTACTTC. It yields the protein CASLRDRLYF.

There are many counts of this clonotype. This sequence joins TRBV10-3 and TRBJ1-2; D ambiguous. Germline lookup yields CDR1 ENHRY and CDR2 SYGVKD. The V gene lost 2 bases and the J gene lost 1 base, with 5 bases spanning the gap. This CDR3 spans 13 amino acids. The CDR3 coding sequence is TGTGCCATCAGTGAGACACTTAACTATGGCTACACCTTC. Its translation is CAISETLNYGYTF.

This clonotype has just a few counts. The rearrangement joins TRBV4-3 to TRBJ2-1, with TRBD2 as a possible D gene (6 bases). The CDR3 covers 21 residues. Germline CDR1 is LGHNA and CDR2 is YSLEER. The V gene lost 0 bases and the J gene lost 0 bases, with 24 bases spanning the gap. The CDR3 spells CASSQDRIFGSSRGSYNEQFF. For the CDR3, the DNA is TGCGCCAGCAGCCAAGATCGCATATTCGGGAGCTCCCGGGGCTCCTACAATGAGCAGTTCTTC.

This clonotype has a handful of counts. V and J are TRBV5-6 and TRBJ2-3; 12 bases agree with TRBD2. J lost 4 bases, V lost 0 bases, and 0 bases had no gene match. Germline V gene data show CDR1 as SGHDT and CDR2 as YYEEEE. The CDR3 consists of 15 residues. The CDR3 sequence is CASSLASGGADTQYF. The CDR3 nucleotides read TGTGCCAGCAGCTTGGCTAGCGGGGGGGCAGATACGCAGTATTTT.

This clonotype was recorded many times. J is TRBJ2-1 and V is TRBV7-9; maybe TRBD2 (6 bases). Germline CDR1 and CDR2: SEHNR and FQNEAQ (reference sequence). This CDR3 is 16 amino acids long. Deletions cut 5 bases from V and 1 base from J, with 15 bases between. CDR3 coding DNA: TGTGCCAGCAGCCCCCGGGGGAGCCAGTCCTACAATGAGCAGTTCTTC. Translated, it gives CASSPRGSQSYNEQFF. Combining the CDR3 with reference TRBV7-9 and TRBJ2-1 gives the whole variable domain DTGVSQNPRHKITKRGQNVTFRCDPISEHNRLYWYRQTLGQGPEFLTYFQNEAQLEKSRLLSDRFSAERPKGSFSTLEIQRTEQGDSAMYLCASSPRGSQSYNEQFFGPGTRLTVL.

This clonotype showed up just a few times. The J gene is TRBJ2-3, the V gene TRBV7-2, with D perhaps assigned TRBD1 or TRBD2 (7 bases each). The germline V and J ends were trimmed by 5 bases and 4 bases, with 19 bases remaining between them. Germline assignment: CDR1 SGHTA and CDR2 FQGNSA. The CDR3 contains 16 residues. The CDR3 region has the DNA TGTGCCAGCAGCCAGGGGAGGGCAGGGGGTGCAGATACGCAGTATTTT. Protein sequence: CASSQGRAGGADTQYF.

Many counts were recorded for this clonotype. The genes are TRBV24-1 and TRBJ1-1; D unresolved. This CDR3 is built from 13 residues. V lost 0 bases, J lost 5 bases, and 6 bases lay in between. In germline, CDR1 is KGHDR, CDR2 SFDVKD. CDR3 protein: CATSDLLGTEAFF. The CDR3 DNA follows: TGTGCCACCAGTGATTTGCTTGGGACTGAAGCTTTCTTT.

This clonotype was recorded at least ten times. This rearrangement joins TRBV9 to TRBJ2-5, with D possibly TRBD1 on 6 matching bases. Germline values: CDR1 SGDLS, CDR2 YYNGEE. The CDR3 runs to 15 residues. V was clipped by 3 bases and J by 5 bases, with 17 bases between them. The CDR3 spells CASSGKTGPVETQYF. DNA of the CDR3: TGTGCCAGCAGCGGAAAGACAGGACCCGTTGAGACCCAGTACTTC.

The chain combines TRBV19 with TRBJ2-4, with D possibly TRBD1 on 6 matching bases. The CDR3 loop spans 15 amino acids. Trimming left V 10 bases short and J 0 bases short, with 16 bases between. Germline values: CDR1 LNHDA, CDR2 SQIVND (reference sequence). The CDR3 region is CATRTETKAKNIQYF. The CDR3 region has the DNA TGTGCCACCAGGACAGAGACAAAAGCCAAAAACATTCAGTACTTC.

This clonotype was seen repeatedly, ten times or more. The CDR3 bases are TGTGCCAGCAGCTTAGCGTTCTCGCTAGTGTATGGCTACACCTTC. This codes for CASSLAFSLVYGYTF. The V call is TRBV7-2, the J call TRBJ1-2; D is ambiguous. The V and J ends lost 0 bases and 5 bases respectively, with 13 bases between them. The CDR3 extends over 15 amino acids. Germline V gene lookup returns CDR1 SGHTA and CDR2 FQGNSA.

This clonotype has more than one count but fewer than ten. The chain carries TRBV9 and TRBJ1-1; possible D gene TRBD1, 5 bases. The ends were cut back, 4 bases at V and 4 bases at J, with 11 bases in the middle. Germline CDR1 is SGDLS and CDR2 is YYNGEE. This CDR3 has 13 residues. The CDR3, as DNA: TGTGCCAGCAGCCCAGGGACGGGCACTGAAGCTTTCTTT. Residues: CASSPGTGTEAFF.

The sample holds many counts of this clonotype. The chain links TRBV6-2 or TRBV6-3 to TRBJ2-1, with 9 bases that match TRBD2. The CDR3 loop spans 15 amino acids. The trim removed 2 bases at V and 7 bases at J, leaving 6 bases unmatched. The germline V gene has CDR1 MNHEY and CDR2 SVGEGT. CDR3 DNA sequence: TGTGCCAGCAGTTACGGCGCTAGCGGGGCAAATGAGCAGTTCTTC. Translating it yields CASSYGASGANEQFF.

This clonotype was detected only a few times. The chain carries TRBV6-2 or TRBV6-3 and TRBJ2-5; possible D gene TRBD1, 7 bases. V lost 2 bases and J lost 4, with 11 bases in between. The CDR3 length is 14 residues. The germline V gene encodes CDR1 MNHEY and CDR2 SVGEGT. The CDR3 region is CASSYHRGGETQYF. CDR3 bases: TGTGCCAGCAGTTACCACAGGGGAGGAGAGACCCAGTACTTC.

This clonotype was counted ten times or more. The V gene is TRBV19, the J gene TRBJ2-5; no clear D gene. V shed 3 bases and J shed 5 bases, with 10 bases lying between them. This CDR3 is built from 13 residues. Germline assignment: CDR1 LNHDA and CDR2 SQIVND (reference sequence). In DNA form, the CDR3 reads TGTGCCAGTAGTATTAGCCGTTCGGAGACCCAGTACTTC. Translation gives CASSISRSETQYF. The whole variable domain, filled in from reference TRBV19 and TRBJ2-5, reads DGGITQSPKYLFRKEGQNVTLSCEQNLNHDAMYWYRQDPGQGLRLIYYSQIVNDFQKGDIAEGYSVSREKKESFPLTVTSAQKNPTAFYLCASSISRSETQYFGPGTRLLVL.

This clonotype was counted many times. The V gene is TRBV27, the J gene TRBJ2-7; 12 bases match TRBD2. The junction had 10 bases not matched to a gene; V was cut back by 3 bases and J by 4 bases. The CDR3 consists of 17 residues. Germline assignment: CDR1 MNHEY and CDR2 SMNVEV (reference sequence). The CDR3 loop is CASSFLPTGLAGYEQYF. CDR3 DNA: TGTGCCAGCAGTTTCCTCCCTACGGGACTAGCGGGTTACGAGCAGTACTTC.

This clonotype came up many times. This chain uses TRBV29-1 with TRBJ1-5; D is unclear. Trimming stripped 4 bases from V and 3 bases from J, with 10 bases between. Germline V gene lookup returns CDR1 SQVTM and CDR2 ANQGSEA. There are 13 residues in the CDR3. The CDR3 DNA reads TGCAGCGTTGGAGAAGGGATCAATCAGCCCCAGCATTTT. Amino acids: CSVGEGINQPQHF.

The chain recombines TRBV20-1 with TRBJ2-2; D not certain. With 2 bases removed from V and 0 bases from J, the gap between germline ends came to 10 bases. Germline V gives CDR1 DFQATT, CDR2 SNEGSKA (reference sequence). The CDR3 length is 15 residues. CDR3 bases: TGCAGTGCTAGAAGTAGTCCGGCGAACACCGGGGAGCTGTTTTTT. It encodes CSARSSPANTGELFF.